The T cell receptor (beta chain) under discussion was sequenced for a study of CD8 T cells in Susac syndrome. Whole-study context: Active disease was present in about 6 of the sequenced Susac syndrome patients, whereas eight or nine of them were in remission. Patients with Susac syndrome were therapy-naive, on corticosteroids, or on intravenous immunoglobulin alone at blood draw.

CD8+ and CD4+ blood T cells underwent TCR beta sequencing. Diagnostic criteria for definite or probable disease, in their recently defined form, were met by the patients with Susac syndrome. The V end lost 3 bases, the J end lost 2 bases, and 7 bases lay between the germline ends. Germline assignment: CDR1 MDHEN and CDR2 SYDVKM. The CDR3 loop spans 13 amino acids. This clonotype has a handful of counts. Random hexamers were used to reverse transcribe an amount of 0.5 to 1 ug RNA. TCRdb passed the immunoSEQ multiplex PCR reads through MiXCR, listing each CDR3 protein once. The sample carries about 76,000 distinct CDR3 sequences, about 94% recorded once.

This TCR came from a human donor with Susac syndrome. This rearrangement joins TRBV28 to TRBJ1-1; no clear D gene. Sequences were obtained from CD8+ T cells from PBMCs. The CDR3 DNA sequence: TGTGCCAGCAGTTTGGACGGCAACACTGAAGCTTTCTTT. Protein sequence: CASSLDGNTEAFF.